Listed here is a single T cell receptor beta chain. The sample is drawn from a study of blood T cell repertoires in COVID-19. At the level of the study: COVID-19 samples from acute and convalescent phases originated in the United States, Italy and Spain. PBMCs, B-cell-depleted T cells, or T cells were the source of the cDNA or gDNA that made up the material.

Authors' processing steps: How many nucleated cells were present was estimated from reference gene primer amplification. The protocol was immunoSEQ multiplex PCR, while the TCRdb copy is restricted to in-frame clones and leaves out a portion. V, J and clone size derive from that table, while D and trimming were established from the DNA sequence. The sample records some 150,000 clones, 80% being singletons. Germline CDR1 and CDR2: MNHEY and SVGAGI. CDR3 length: 15 residues. The V end lost 0 bases, the J end lost 3 bases, and 11 bases lay between the germline ends. This chain joins TRBV6-5 and TRBJ1-1; no reliable D call. Specimen: peripheral blood. This TCR derives from a woman aged 45 to 65 with acute or convalescent COVID-19. This chain's CDR3 is CASSYSIELDTEAFF. CDR3 coding DNA: TGTGCCAGCAGTTACTCGATTGAGTTGGACACTGAAGCTTTCTTT.